This T cell receptor (beta chain) was captured by sequencing in a study of T-cell memory formation after mild COVID-19. TCRdb used MiXCR to reprocess the 5' RACE reads, holding one entry per CDR3 protein. The sample yields more than 100,000 distinct CDR3 sequences, about a sixth seen once. CDR1 and CDR2 from the germline V gene are SGHDT and YYEEEE. The CDR3 loop spans 14 amino acids. V dropped 4 bases and J dropped 5 bases, with 16 bases sitting between them. The J gene is TRBJ2-7, the V gene TRBV5-6; no definite D call. The source of this sequence is a man younger than 35 who had mild COVID-19 (a few samples of this study predate the infection). Cell type and time point are not known. Source material: PBMCs or a T cell subset sorted from them (not recorded which). The CDR3 protein is CASSRPNSVDEQYV. In DNA, the CDR3 is TGTGCCAGCAGCCGCCCGAACTCCGTCGACGAGCAGTACGTC.